This T cell receptor beta chain was sequenced in a study of lymphopenia after photon versus proton radiotherapy. Study-level points and caveats: Oligoclonal CD8+ Temra expansion after nadir drove photon patients' diversity drop. Under photons, naive T cells and diversity fell while effector/memory populations rose.

In germline, CDR1 is SGHAT, CDR2 FQNNGV. The CDR3 is 15 amino acids. The V end lost 7 bases, the J end lost 0 bases, and 15 bases lay between the germline ends. Produced via immunoSEQ multiplex PCR; TCRdb's table is partial and in-frame only. The data contain fewer than 25,000 clones, about 80% of them singletons. This clone is categorized as medium-sized. The antigen is undetermined. The sequence came from a man aged 40-49 years with gastric cancer. V is TRBV11-2 and J is TRBJ1-2; D is perhaps TRBD1 (5 bases). The sequenced sample was peripheral blood, obtained from a patient treated with photon-based radiotherapy. The CDR3 DNA follows: TGTGCCAGCAACCCCGGGACCCAACCTAACTATGGCTACACCTTC. It specifies CASNPGTQPNYGYTF.